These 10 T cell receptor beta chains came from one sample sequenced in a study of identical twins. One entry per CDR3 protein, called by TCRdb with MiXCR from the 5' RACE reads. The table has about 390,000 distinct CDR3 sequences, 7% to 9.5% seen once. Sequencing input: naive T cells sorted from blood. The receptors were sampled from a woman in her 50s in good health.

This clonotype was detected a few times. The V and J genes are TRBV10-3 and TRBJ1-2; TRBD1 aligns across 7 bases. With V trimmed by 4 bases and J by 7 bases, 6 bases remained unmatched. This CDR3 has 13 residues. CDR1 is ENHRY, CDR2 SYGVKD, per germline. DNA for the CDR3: TGTGCCATCAGTGCCCAGGGGGTCACTGGCTACACCTTC. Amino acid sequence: CAISAQGVTGYTF.

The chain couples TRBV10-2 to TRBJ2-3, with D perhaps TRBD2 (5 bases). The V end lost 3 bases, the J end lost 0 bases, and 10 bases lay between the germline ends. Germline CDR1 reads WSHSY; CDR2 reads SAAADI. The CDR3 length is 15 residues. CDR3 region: CASSEYSESTDTQYF. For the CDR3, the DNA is TGCGCCAGCAGTGAATATAGCGAGAGCACAGATACGCAGTATTTT.

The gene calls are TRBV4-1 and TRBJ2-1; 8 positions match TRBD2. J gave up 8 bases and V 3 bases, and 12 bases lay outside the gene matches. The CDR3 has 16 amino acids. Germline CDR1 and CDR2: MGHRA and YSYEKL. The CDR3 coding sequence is TGCGCCAGCAGCCAGTCGCGAGCGGGAGTTTCTGATGAGCAGTTCTTC. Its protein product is CASSQSRAGVSDEQFF.

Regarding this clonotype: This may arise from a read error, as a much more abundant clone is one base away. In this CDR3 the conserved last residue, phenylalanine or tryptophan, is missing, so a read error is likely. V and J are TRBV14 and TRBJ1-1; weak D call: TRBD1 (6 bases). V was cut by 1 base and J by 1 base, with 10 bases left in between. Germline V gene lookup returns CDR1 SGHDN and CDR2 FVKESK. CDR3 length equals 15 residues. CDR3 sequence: CASSQVGGPNTEAFS. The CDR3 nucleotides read TGTGCCAGCAGCCAAGTCGGGGGGCCGAACACTGAAGCTTTCTCT.

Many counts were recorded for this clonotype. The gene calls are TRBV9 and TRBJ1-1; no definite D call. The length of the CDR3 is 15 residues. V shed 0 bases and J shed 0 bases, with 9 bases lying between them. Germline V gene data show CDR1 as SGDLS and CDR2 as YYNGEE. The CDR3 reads CASSVEAALNTEAFF. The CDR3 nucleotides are TGTGCCAGCAGCGTAGAAGCGGCGTTGAACACTGAAGCTTTCTTT.

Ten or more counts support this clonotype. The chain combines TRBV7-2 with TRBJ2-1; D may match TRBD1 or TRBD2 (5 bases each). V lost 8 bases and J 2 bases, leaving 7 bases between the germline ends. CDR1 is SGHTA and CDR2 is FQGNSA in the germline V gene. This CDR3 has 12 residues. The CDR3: CASGTTYNEQFF. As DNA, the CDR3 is TGTGCCAGCGGGACCACCTACAATGAGCAGTTCTTC. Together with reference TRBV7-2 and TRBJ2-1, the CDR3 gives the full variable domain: GAGVSQSPSNKVTEKGKDVELRCDPISGHTALYWYRQSLGQGLEFLIYFQGNSAPDKSGLPSDRFSAERTGGSVSTLTIQRTQQEDSAVYLCASGTTYNEQFFGPGTRLTVL.

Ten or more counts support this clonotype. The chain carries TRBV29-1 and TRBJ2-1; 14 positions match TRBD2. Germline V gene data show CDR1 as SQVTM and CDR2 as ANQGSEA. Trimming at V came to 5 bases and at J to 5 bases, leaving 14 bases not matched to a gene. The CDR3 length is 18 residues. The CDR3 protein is CSVRAGLAGERGNNEQFF. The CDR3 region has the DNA TGCAGCGTTCGAGCGGGACTAGCGGGAGAGCGTGGCAACAATGAGCAGTTCTTC.

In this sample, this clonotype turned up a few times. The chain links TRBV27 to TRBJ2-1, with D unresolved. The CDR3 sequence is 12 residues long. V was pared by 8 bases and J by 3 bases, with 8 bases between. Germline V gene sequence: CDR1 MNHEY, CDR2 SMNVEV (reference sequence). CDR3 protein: CASQTVYNEQFF. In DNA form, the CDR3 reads TGTGCCAGCCAGACGGTCTACAATGAGCAGTTCTTC.

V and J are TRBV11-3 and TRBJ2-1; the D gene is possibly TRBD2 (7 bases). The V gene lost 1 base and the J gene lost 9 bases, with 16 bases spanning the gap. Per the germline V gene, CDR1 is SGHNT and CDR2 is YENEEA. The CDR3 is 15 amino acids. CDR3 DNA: TGTGCCAGCAGCTTAGTACGCGGGAGCAGGGGTGAGCAGTTCTTC. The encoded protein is CASSLVRGSRGEQFF.

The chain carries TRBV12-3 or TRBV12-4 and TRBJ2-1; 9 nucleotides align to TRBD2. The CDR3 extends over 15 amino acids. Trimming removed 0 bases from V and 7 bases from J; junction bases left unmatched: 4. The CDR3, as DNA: TGTGCCAGCAGTTTAGCCCCGGGACTAGCAAATGAGCAGTTCTTC. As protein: CASSLAPGLANEQFF.